This TCR beta chain was obtained from a study of T cell changes during pregnancy in multiple sclerosis. This CDR3 contains 15 residues. V shed 6 bases and J 2 bases; nucleotides not matched to a gene: 6. Per germline, CDR1 MDHEN and CDR2 SYDVKM. Here immunoSEQ multiplex PCR was the method, and the copy in TCRdb shows in-frame clones only, minus some. The sample records roughly 68,000 clones, 92% being singletons. This clone was counted a single time. This clonotype was sampled from a female donor in good health, enrolled as a control in a pregnancy study. The source was peripheral blood, collected in the second trimester of pregnancy. J is TRBJ1-3 and V is TRBV28, with 8 bases identical to TRBD1. DNA of the CDR3: TGTGCCAGCAGGTTGCAGGGGGCGGCTGGAAACACCATATATTTT. Encoded protein: CASRLQGAAGNTIYF.